The 4 T cell receptor beta chains reported below all come from one sample, sequenced in a study of shared clonotypes between healthy human individuals (TCRdb year 2020). CD8 naive samples consisted of CD45RO-negative cells that were positively selected for CCR7, yielding a CD45RA+CCR7+ population without TemRA cells. The library was prepared using the immunoSEQ multiplex PCR assay. In its TCRdb copy, this immuneACCESS table keeps in-frame sequences only and misses some clones. Where compared with another copy, unresolved V genes explain less than half of these, and the others have no known cause. The sample has about 2,100,000 clones on record, under 95% of them singletons. Together, the top ten hold roughly 1.8% of the sample. The sample consisted of naive CD8+ T cells from PBMCs. This sample's cell subset or site label indicates: CD45RA+CCR7+. Source of these receptors: a man aged 18-30 years in good health. Some clones in this sample may be carry-over from other donors' samples.

This clone has just one count. The same CDR3 is also encoded by other DNA sequences in this sample. The chain combines TRBV10-2 with TRBJ2-1; TRBD2 agrees at 9 bases. The V and J ends lost 6 bases and 0 bases, in that order; junction bases with no gene match: 3. There are 15 residues in the CDR3. Germline V gives CDR1 WSHSY, CDR2 SAAADI. The CDR3 sequence is CASRISGSSYNEQFF. CDR3 bases: TGCGCCAGCAGGATTAGCGGGAGCTCCTACAATGAGCAGTTCTTC.

The chain uses TRBV6-5 and TRBJ1-5; D ambiguous. This CDR3 has 15 residues. With 0 bases removed from V and 0 bases from J, the gap between germline ends came to 6 bases. The germline gives CDR1 MNHEY, CDR2 SVGAGI. CDR3 nucleotides: TGTGCCAGCAGTTACTCTCGGGATAGCAATCAGCCCCAGCATTTT. Translating gives CASSYSRDSNQPQHF.

The chain has TRBV7-9 and TRBJ2-6, with no clear D. From germline, CDR1 is SEHNR and CDR2 FQNEAQ (reference sequence). Trimming took off 5 bases at V and 4 bases at J, with 9 bases between the two ends. There are 14 residues in the CDR3. The CDR3 spells CASSGDGGANVLTF. In nucleotides, the CDR3 is TGTGCCAGCAGCGGCGATGGGGGGGCCAACGTCCTGACTTTC.

The chain has TRBV19 and TRBJ2-6; no clear D gene. V dropped 6 bases and J dropped 0 bases, with 9 bases sitting between them. The CDR3 sequence is 15 residues long. Germline V gives CDR1 LNHDA, CDR2 SQIVND (reference sequence). CDR3 protein: CASSLIISGANVLTF. CDR3 coding DNA: TGTGCCAGTAGCCTCATTATCTCTGGGGCCAACGTCCTGACTTTC.